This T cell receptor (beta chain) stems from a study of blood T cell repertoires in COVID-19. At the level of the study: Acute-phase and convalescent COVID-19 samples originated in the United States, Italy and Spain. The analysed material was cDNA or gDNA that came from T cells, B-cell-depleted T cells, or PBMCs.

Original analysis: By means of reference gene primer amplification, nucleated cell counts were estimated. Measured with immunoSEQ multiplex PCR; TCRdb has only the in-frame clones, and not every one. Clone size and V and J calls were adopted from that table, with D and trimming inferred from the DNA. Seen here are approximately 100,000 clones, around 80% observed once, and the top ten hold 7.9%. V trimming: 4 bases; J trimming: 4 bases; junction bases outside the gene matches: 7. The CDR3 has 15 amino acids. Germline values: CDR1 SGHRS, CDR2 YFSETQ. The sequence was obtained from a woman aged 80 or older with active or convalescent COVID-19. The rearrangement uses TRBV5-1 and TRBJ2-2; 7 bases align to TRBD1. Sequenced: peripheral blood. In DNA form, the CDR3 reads TGCGCCAGCAGCCAGGGACAGCGTTCCACCGGGGAGCTGTTTTTT. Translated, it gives CASSQGQRSTGELFF.